The TCR beta chain under discussion was sequenced for a study of long-term antiretroviral therapy in people with HIV. The assay used was immunoSEQ (version v3.0), run at survey level. The protocol was immunoSEQ multiplex PCR, while the TCRdb copy is restricted to in-frame clones and leaves out a portion. The sample records over 25,000 clones, 95% to 97% being singletons. The germline gives CDR1 SGDLS, CDR2 YYNGEE. The CDR3 length is 18 residues. V gave up 3 bases and J gave up 0 bases; unmatched junction bases: 14. This sequence joins TRBV9 and TRBJ1-1, with 7 bases aligning to TRBD1. The clonotype originates from a man in his thirties or forties with HIV. Sequencing was performed on unsorted PBMCs, taken 6.5 to 6.6 years after starting antiretroviral therapy. The CDR3 protein is CASSEQTGAGWMNTEAFF. The CDR3 nucleotides are TGTGCCAGCAGCGAACAAACAGGGGCCGGGTGGATGAACACTGAAGCTTTCTTT.